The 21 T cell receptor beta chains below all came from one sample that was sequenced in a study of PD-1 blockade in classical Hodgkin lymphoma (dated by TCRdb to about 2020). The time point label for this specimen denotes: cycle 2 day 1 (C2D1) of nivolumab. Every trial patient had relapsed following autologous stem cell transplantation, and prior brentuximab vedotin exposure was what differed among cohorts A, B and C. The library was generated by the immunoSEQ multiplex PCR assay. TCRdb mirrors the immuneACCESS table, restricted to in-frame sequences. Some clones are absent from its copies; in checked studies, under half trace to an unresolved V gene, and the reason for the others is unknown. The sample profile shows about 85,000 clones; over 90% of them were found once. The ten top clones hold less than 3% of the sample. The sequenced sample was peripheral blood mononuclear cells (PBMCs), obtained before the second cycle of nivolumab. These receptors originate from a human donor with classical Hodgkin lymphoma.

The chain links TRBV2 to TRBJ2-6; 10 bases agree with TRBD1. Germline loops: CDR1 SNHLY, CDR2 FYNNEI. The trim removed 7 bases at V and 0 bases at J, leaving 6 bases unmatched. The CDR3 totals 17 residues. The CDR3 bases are TGTGCCAGCACAAAGGACAGGGGGGGCTCTGGGGCCAACGTCCTGACTTTC. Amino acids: CASTKDRGGSGANVLTF.

CDR3 coding DNA: TGCGCCAGCAGTGAGTCTGGGTTGGGCCGAGAGACCCAGTACTTC. Residues: CASSESGLGRETQYF. The chain carries TRBV10-2 and TRBJ2-5, with D unclear. CDR1 WSHSY and CDR2 SAAADI come from the germline V gene. V gave up 0 bases and J gave up 4 bases, with 12 bases separating them. The CDR3 spans 15 residues.

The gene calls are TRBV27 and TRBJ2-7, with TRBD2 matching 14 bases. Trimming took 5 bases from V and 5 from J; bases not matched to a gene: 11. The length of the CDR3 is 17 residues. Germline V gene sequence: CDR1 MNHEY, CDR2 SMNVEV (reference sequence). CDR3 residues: CASSGGLAGGYFHEQYF. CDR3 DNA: TGTGCCAGCAGTGGAGGACTAGCGGGAGGATATTTTCACGAGCAGTACTTC.

CDR3 loop: CASRRTSGAGELFF. The CDR3 bases are TGTGCCAGCAGGAGGACTAGCGGGGCCGGGGAGCTGTTTTTT. This rearrangement joins TRBV14 to TRBJ2-2; TRBD2 matches at 12 bases. Germline trimming cut 6 bases from V and 6 bases from J; bases unmatched to any gene: 2. The CDR3 consists of 14 residues. Germline assignment: CDR1 SGHDN and CDR2 FVKESK. The full variable domain, its missing parts supplied by reference TRBV14 and TRBJ2-2, is EAGVTQFPSHSVIEKGQTVTLRCDPISGHDNLYWYRRVMGKEIKFLLHFVKESKQDESGMPNNRFLAERTGGTYSTLKVQPAELEDSGVYFCASRRTSGAGELFFGEGSRLTVL.

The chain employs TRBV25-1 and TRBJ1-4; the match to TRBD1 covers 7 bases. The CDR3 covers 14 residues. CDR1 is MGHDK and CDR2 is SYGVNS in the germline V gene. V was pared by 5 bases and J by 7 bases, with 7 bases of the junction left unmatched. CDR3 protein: CASSQLWDSEKLFF. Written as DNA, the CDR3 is TGTGCCAGCAGTCAGCTGTGGGACAGTGAAAAACTGTTTTTT.

The CDR3, as DNA: TGTGCCAGCAGTTTTTCCGGGACTAGCATCTACGAGCAGTACTTC. It encodes CASSFSGTSIYEQYF. The V and J genes are TRBV7-9 and TRBJ2-7, with 9 bases matching TRBD2. V gave up 6 bases and J gave up 3 bases; unmatched junction bases: 9. This CDR3 comprises 15 residues. Germline CDR1 and CDR2: SEHNR and FQNEAQ (reference sequence).

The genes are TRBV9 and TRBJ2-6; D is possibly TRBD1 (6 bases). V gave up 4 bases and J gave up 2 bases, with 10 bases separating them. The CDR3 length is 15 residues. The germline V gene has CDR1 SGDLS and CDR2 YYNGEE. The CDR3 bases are TGTGCCAGCAGCATTACAGGGCCTGGGGCCAACGTCCTGACTTTC. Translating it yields CASSITGPGANVLTF.

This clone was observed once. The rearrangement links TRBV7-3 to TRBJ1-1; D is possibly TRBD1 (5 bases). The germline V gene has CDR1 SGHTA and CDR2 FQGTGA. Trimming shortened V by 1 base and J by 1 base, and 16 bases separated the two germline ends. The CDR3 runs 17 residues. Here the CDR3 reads CASSLNPQRGKNTEAFF. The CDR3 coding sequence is TGTGCCAGCAGCTTAAACCCCCAGAGGGGCAAGAACACTGAAGCTTTCTTT.

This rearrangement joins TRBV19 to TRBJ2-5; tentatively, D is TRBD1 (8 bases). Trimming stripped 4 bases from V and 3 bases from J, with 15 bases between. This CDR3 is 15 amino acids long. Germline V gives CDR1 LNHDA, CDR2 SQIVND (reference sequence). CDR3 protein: CASSKRQGREETQYF. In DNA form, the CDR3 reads TGTGCCAGTAGTAAAAGACAGGGGAGGGAAGAGACCCAGTACTTC.

The CDR3 spells CASSLGGDPQYF. CDR3 nucleotides: TGTGCCAGCAGCTTAGGAGGCGATCCGCAGTATTTT. This chain links TRBV7-9 with TRBJ2-3, with no clear D. Germline V gene sequence: CDR1 SEHNR, CDR2 FQNEAQ (reference sequence). Trimming shortened V by 1 base and J by 10 bases, and 9 bases separated the two germline ends. The CDR3 is 12 amino acids. Drawing the rest from reference TRBV7-9 and TRBJ2-3, the complete variable domain is DTGVSQNPRHKITKRGQNVTFRCDPISEHNRLYWYRQTLGQGPEFLTYFQNEAQLEKSRLLSDRFSAERPKGSFSTLEIQRTEQGDSAMYLCASSLGGDPQYFGPGTRLTVL.

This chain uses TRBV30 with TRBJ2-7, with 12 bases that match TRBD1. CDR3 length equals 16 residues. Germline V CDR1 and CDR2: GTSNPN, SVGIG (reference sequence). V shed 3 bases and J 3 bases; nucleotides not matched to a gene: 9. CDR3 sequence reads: CAWREGTGGIFYEQYF. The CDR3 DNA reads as TGTGCCTGGAGGGAAGGGACAGGGGGCATATTCTACGAGCAGTACTTC. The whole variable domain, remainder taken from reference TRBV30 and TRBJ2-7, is SQTIHQWPATLVQPVGSPLSLECTVEGTSNPNLYWYRQAAGRGLQLLFYSVGIGQISSEVPQNLSASRPQDRQFILSSKKLLLSDSGFYLCAWREGTGGIFYEQYFGPGTRLTVT.

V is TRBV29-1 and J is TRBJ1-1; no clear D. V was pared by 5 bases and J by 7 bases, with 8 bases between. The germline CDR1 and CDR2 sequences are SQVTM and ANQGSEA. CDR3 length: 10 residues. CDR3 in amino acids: CSVRRDEAFF. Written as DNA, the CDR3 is TGCAGCGTTCGGAGGGATGAAGCTTTCTTT. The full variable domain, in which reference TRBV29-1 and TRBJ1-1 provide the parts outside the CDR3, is SAVISQKPSRDICQRGTSLTIQCQVDSQVTMMFWYRQQPGQSLTLIATANQGSEATYESGFVIDKFPISRPNLTFSTLTVSNMSPEDSSIYLCSVRRDEAFFGQGTRLTVV.

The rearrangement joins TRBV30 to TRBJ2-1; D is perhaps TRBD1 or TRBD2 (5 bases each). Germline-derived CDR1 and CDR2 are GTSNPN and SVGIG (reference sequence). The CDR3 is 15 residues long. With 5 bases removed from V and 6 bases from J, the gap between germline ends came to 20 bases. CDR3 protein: CAWGRWDRGTNEQFF. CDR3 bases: TGTGCCTGGGGGCGATGGGACCGAGGGACCAATGAGCAGTTCTTC.

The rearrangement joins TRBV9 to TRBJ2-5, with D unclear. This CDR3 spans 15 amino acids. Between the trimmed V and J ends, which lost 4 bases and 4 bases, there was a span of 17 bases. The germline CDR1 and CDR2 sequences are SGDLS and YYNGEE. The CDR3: CASSKRSALGETQYF. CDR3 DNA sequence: TGTGCCAGCAGCAAACGGAGCGCATTGGGAGAGACCCAGTACTTC.

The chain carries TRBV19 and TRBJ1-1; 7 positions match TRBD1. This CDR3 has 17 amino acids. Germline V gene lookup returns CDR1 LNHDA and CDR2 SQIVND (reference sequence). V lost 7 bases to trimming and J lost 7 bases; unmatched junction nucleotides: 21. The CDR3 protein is CASIPRVDRYPLSEAFF. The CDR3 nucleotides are TGTGCCAGTATCCCTAGGGTGGACAGGTATCCACTTAGTGAAGCTTTCTTT.

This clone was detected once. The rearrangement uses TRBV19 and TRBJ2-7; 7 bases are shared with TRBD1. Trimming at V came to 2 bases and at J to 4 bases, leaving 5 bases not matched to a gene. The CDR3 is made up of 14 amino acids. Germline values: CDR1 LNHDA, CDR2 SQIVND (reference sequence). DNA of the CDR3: TGTGCCAGTAGTATACCAGGGGGATGGTACGAGCAGTACTTC. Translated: CASSIPGGWYEQYF. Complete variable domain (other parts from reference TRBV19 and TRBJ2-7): DGGITQSPKYLFRKEGQNVTLSCEQNLNHDAMYWYRQDPGQGLRLIYYSQIVNDFQKGDIAEGYSVSREKKESFPLTVTSAQKNPTAFYLCASSIPGGWYEQYFGPGTRLTVT.

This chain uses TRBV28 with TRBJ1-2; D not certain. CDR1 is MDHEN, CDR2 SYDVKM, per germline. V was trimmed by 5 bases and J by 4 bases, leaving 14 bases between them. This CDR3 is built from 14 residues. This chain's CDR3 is CASSTDPRTYGYTF. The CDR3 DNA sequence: TGTGCCAGCAGTACCGACCCGCGCACCTATGGCTACACCTTC.

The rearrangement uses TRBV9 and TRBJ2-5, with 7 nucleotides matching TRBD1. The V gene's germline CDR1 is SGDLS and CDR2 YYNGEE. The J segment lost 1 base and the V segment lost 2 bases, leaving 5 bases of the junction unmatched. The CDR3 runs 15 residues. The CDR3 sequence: CASSVLGTVQETQYF. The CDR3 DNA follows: TGTGCCAGCAGCGTCCTCGGGACAGTCCAAGAGACCCAGTACTTC.

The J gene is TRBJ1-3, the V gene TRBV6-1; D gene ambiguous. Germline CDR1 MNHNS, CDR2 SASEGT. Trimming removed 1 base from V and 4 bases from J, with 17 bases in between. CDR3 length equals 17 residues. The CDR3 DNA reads TGTGCCAGCAGTGAAGAAGGCGGGAGAGTAGACGGAAACACCATATATTTT. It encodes CASSEEGGRVDGNTIYF.

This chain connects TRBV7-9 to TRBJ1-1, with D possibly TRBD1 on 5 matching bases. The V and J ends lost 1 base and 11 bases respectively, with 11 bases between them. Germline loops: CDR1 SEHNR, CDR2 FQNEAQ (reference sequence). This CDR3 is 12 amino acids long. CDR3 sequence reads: CASSLEGWHAFF. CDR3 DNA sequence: TGTGCCAGCAGCTTAGAGGGGTGGCACGCTTTCTTT.

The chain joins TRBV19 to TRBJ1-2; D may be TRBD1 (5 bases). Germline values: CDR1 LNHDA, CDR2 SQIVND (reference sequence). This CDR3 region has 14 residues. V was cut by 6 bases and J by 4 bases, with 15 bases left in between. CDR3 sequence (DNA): TGTGCCAGTAGCGCACAGGCTGGGGGCTATGGCTACACCTTC. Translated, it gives CASSAQAGGYGYTF.